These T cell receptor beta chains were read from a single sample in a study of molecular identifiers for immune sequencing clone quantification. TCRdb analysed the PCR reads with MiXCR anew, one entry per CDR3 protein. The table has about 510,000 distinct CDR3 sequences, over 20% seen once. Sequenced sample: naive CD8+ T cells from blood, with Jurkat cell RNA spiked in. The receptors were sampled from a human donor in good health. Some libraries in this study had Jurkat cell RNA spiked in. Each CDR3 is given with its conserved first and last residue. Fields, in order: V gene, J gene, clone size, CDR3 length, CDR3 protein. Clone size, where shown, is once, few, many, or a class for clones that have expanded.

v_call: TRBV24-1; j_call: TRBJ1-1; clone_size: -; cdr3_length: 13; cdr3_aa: CATSDGRGTEAFF
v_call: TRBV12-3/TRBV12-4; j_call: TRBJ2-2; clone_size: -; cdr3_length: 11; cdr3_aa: CASTETGELFF
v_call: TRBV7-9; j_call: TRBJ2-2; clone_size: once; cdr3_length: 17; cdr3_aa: CASSSPDRGPQGGGLFF
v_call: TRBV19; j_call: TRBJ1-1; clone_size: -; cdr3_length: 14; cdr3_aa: CASSIGVGGTEAFF
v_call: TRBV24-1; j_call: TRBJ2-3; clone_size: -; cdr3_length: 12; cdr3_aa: CATGTRTDTQYF
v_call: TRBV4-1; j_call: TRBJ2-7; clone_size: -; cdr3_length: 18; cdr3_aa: CASSQALGPHGTTNEQYF
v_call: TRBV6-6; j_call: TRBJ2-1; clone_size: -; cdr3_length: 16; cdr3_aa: CASSYSRSGRNYEQFF
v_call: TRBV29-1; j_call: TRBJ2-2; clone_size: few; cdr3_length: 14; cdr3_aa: CSVETGQNTGELFF
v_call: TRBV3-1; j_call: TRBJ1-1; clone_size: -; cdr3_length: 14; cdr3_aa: CASSPTFEADEAFF
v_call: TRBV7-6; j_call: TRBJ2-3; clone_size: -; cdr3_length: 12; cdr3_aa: CASSPGQDTQYF
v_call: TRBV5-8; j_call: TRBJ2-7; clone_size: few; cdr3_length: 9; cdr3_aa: CASRPEQYF
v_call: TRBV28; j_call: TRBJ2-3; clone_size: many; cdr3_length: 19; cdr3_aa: CASSFPRTGSITPTHTQYF
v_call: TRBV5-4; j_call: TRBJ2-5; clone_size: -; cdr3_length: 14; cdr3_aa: CASSPADTMGTQYF
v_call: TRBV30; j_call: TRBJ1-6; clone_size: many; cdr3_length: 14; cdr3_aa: CAWSPGQGNSPLHF
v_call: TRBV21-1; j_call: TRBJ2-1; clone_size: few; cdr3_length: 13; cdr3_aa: CASSREGPREQFF
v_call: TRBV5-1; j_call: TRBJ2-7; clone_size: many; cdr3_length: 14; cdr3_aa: CASSSGRESYEQYF
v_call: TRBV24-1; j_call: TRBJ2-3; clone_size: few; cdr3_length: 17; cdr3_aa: CATSAPNRGRRTDTQYF
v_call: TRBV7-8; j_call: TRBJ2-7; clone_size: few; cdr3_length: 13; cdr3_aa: CASSYLSGYEQYF
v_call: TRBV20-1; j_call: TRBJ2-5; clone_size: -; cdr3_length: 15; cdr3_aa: CSARDLRSIQETQYF
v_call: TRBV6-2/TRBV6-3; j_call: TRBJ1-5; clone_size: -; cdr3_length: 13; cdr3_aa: CASSTPKDQPQHF
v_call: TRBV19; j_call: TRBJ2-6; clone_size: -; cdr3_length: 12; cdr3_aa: CVSVSGANVLTF
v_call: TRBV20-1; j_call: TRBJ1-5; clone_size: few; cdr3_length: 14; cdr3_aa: CSATTDVVNQPQHF
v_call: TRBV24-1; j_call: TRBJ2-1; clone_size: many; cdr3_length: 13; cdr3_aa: CATKDRGANEQFF
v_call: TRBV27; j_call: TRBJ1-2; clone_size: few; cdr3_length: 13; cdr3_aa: CASGYSLNYGYTF
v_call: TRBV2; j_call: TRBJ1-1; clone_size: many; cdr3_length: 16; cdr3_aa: CASRGDREIKDTEAFF
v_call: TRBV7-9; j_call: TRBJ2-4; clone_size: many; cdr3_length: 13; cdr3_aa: CASSLGGENIQYF
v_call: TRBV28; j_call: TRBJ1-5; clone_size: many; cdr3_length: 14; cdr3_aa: CASSAVSSNQPQHF
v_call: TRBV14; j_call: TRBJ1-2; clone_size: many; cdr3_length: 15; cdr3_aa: CASSPSYGTGYGYTF
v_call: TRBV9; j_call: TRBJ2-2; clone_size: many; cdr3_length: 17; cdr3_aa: CASIPRGDRVGTGELFF
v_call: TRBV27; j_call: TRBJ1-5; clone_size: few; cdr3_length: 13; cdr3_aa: CASGWGASQPQHF
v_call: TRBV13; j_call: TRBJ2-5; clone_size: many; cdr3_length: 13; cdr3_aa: CASSLGTQETQYF
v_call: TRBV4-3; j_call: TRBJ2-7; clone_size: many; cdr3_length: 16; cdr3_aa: CASSQDHGTISDEQYF
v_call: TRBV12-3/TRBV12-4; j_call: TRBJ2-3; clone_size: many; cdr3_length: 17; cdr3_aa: CASSLVAGYVNTDTQYF
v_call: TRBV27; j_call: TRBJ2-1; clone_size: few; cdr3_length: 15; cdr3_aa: CASYDGGGAYNEQFF
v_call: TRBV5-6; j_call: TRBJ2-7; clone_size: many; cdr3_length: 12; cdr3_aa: CASSRSHYEQYF
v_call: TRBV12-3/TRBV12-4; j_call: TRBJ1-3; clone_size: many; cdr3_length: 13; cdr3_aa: CASSPGLPDTIYF
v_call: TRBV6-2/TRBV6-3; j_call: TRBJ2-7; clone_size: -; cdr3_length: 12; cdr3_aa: CATESLSYEQYF
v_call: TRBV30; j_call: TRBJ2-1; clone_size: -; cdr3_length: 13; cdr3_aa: CAWRVGASNEQFF
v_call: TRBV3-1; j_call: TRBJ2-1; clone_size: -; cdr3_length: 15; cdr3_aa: CASSHRGAGYNEQFF
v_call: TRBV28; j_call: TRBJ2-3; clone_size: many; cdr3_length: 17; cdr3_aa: CASSSPGTIGRTDTQYF
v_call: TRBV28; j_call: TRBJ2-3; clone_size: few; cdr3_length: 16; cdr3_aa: CATEALGLAGTDTQYF
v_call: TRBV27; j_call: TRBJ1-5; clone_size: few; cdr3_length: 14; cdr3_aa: CASSTTGGPWPQHF